The rows below give T cell receptor beta chains drawn from one sample of a study of identical twins. One entry per CDR3 protein results from TCRdb running MiXCR on the 5' RACE reads. The sample holds roughly 720,000 distinct CDR3 sequences, roughly 18% seen once. The same specimen was also included in a second study, on T cells expressing NK-cell markers.

Sequencing was done on a sample of PBMCs. The receptors stem from a woman under 30 in good health. The CDR3 runs from the conserved cysteine through the conserved F or W.

v_call cdr3_aa
TRBV6-1 CASRGQRRNEQFF
TRBV7-2 CASSLRRGKNTGELFF
TRBV12-3/TRBV12-4 CASSYTRNTIYF
TRBV5-5 CASRPGTSGRAREQFF
TRBV11-1 CASSMTWTSGGLIYNEQFF
TRBV5-4 CASSLEVPHEQYF
TRBV10-1 CASSGGALGANVLTF
TRBV6-2/TRBV6-3 CASSYGLAGGKFEQYF
TRBV12-3/TRBV12-4 CASSPKRGDYEQYF
TRBV5-1 CASSSDAYNEQFF
TRBV5-1 CASSLRLSGSSETQYF
TRBV5-1 CASSRTSGSSYEQYF
TRBV12-3/TRBV12-4 CASRAGAGNEQFF
TRBV30 CAWSVARNTGELFF
TRBV29-1 CSPSVILDNEQFF
TRBV12-3/TRBV12-4 CASTAGSYEQYF
TRBV9 CASSVGLGDRNYGYTF
TRBV6-1 CASKTGGRYNEQFF